This T cell receptor beta chain stems from a study of blood T cell repertoires in COVID-19. Study details: The study drew acute and convalescent COVID-19 samples from the United States, Italy and Spain.

Generated by immunoSEQ multiplex PCR, the TCRdb table keeps only in-frame clones and is missing some. The table lists 200,000 to 300,000 clones, about 90% of them singletons. Seattle cases were enrolled at active infection and followed longitudinally. The J segment lost 8 bases and the V segment lost 5 bases, leaving 6 bases of the junction unmatched. Germline CDR1 is SGHRS and CDR2 is YFSETQ. There are 13 residues in the CDR3. This receptor was taken from a person between 18 and 35 years old with COVID-19, enrolled during active disease. The J gene is TRBJ2-1, the V gene TRBV5-1; 8 bases agree with TRBD1. Sequenced material: peripheral blood. The CDR3 loop is CASRSAGGDEQFF. The CDR3 region has the DNA TGCGCCAGCAGGTCCGCAGGGGGCGATGAGCAGTTCTTC.